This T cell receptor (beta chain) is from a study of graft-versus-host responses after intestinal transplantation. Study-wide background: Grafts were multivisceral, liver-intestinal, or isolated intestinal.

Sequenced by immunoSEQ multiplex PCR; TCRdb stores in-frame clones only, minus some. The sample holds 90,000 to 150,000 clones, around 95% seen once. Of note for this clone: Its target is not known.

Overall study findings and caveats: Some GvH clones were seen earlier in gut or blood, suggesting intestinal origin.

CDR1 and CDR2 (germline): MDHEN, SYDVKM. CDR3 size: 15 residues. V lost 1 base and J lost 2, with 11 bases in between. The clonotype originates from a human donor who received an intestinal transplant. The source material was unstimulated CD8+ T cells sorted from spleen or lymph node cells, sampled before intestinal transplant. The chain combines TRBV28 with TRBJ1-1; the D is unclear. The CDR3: CASSLSMTGNTEAFF. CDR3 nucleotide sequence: TGTGCCAGCAGTTTATCTATGACGGGAAACACTGAAGCTTTCTTT.